This T cell receptor (beta chain) was identified in a study of blood T cell repertoires in COVID-19. This table comes from immunoSEQ multiplex PCR, and its TCRdb copy is limited to in-frame clones, with some not included. This sample yields around 150,000 clones, of which about 89% are seen a single time; approximately 3% belongs to the top ten. This sequence originates from a man in his 60s with acute or convalescent COVID-19. The sequenced sample consisted of peripheral blood.

This CDR3 reads CASSLMASGGETQYF. The CDR3 nucleotides are TGTGCCAGCAGCTTAATGGCTAGCGGGGGAGAGACCCAGTACTTC. V and J are TRBV7-2 and TRBJ2-5; 10 bases are shared with TRBD2. V lost 2 bases, J lost 4 bases, and 4 bases stayed unmatched. From germline, CDR1 is SGHTA and CDR2 FQGNSA. The CDR3 has 15 amino acids.